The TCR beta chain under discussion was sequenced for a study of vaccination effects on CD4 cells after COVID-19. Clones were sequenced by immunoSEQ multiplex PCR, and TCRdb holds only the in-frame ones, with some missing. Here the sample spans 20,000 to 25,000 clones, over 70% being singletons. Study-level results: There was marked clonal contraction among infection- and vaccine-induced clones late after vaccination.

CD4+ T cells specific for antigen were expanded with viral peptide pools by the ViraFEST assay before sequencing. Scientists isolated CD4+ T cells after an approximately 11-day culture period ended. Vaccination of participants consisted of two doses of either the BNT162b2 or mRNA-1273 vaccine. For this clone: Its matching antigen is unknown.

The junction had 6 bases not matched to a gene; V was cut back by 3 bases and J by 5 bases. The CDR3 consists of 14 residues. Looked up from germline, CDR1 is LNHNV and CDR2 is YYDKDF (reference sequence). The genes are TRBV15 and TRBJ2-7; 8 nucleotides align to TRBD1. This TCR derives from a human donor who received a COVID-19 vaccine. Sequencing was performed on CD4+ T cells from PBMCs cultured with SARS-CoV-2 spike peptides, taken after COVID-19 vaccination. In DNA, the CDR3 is TGTGCCACCAGCAGTCCCAGGGGGCCCAACGAGCAGTACTTC. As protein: CATSSPRGPNEQYF.